This T cell receptor (beta chain) is drawn from a study of CD8+ T cells in alopecia areata. Study-level information: Dosing with tofacitinib proceeded for 6 to 18 months, followed by 6 months off drug.

As the sequencing template, cDNA was produced by extracting RNA and reverse transcribing it. The repertoire was sequenced with immunoSEQ multiplex PCR; TCRdb's copy has only in-frame clones and lacks some. The data contain 200,000 to 250,000 clones, around 65% of them singletons. Treatment reported: oral pan-JAK inhibitor, 5-10 mg twice daily. The V end was cut by 2 bases, the J end by 5 bases, with 14 bases between. Germline V gene lookup returns CDR1 SGHRS and CDR2 YFSETQ. The CDR3 totals 15 residues. V gene TRBV5-1 combines with J gene TRBJ1-5; D uncertain. This clonotype was obtained from a human donor with alopecia areata. Sequenced here: CD4+ T cells sorted from blood, sampled at approximately week 44, from a patient treated with tofacitinib. CDR3 loop: CASSLEGQDYQPQHF. CDR3 in DNA: TGCGCCAGCAGCTTAGAAGGTCAAGACTATCAGCCCCAGCATTTT.